This TCR beta chain was captured by sequencing in a study of blood T cell repertoires in COVID-19. The authors' processing: For nucleated cells, counts were estimated from reference gene primer amplification. TCRdb's copy holds only in-frame clones and misses some; the assay was immunoSEQ multiplex PCR. The V and J calls and clone size were taken over from that table, and D and trimming were inferred from the DNA. The repertoire holds around 300,000 clones, roughly nine tenths seen once, with 0.85% to 1% in the top ten. This clonotype was sampled from a woman aged 40 to 49 who had recovered from COVID-19. The sequencing sample was made of peripheral blood.

In DNA, the CDR3 is TGTGCCAGCACCCCAGCGGCTAGCGGGAGGCGGTTTACAGATACGCAGTATTTT. Amino acids: CASTPAASGRRFTDTQYF. V and J are TRBV6-2 or TRBV6-3 and TRBJ2-3, with 11 nucleotides matching TRBD2. V shed 7 bases, J shed 3 bases, and the junction held 15 bases outside the gene matches. Germline CDR1 and CDR2: MNHEY and SVGEGT. The length of the CDR3 is 18 residues.